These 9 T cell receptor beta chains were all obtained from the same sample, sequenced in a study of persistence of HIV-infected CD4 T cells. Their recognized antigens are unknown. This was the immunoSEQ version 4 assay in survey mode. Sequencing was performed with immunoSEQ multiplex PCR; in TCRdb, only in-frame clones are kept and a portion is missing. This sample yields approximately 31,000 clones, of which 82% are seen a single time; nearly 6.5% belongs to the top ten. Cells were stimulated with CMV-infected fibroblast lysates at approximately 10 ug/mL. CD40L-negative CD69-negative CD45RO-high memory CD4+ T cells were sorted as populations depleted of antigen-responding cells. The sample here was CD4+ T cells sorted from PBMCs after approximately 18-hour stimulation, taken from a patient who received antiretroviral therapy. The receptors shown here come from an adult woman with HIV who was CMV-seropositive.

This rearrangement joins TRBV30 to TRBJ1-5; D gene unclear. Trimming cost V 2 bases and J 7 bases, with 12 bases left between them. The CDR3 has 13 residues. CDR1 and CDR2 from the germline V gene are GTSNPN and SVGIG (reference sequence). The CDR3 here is CAWSTQAGQPQHF. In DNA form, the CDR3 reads TGTGCCTGGAGTACGCAGGCAGGACAGCCCCAGCATTTT.

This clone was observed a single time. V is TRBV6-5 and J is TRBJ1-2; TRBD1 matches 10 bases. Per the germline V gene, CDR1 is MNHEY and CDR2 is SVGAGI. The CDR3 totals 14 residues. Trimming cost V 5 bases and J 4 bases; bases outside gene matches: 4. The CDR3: CASSRDRGTYGYTF. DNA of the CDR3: TGTGCCAGCAGTCGGGACAGGGGAACCTATGGCTACACCTTC.

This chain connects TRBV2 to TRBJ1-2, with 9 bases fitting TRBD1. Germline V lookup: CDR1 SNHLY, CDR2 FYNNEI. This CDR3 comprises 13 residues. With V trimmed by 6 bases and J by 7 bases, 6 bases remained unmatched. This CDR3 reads CASRGTGLIGYTF. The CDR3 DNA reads TGTGCCAGCAGGGGGACAGGGTTGATTGGCTACACCTTC.

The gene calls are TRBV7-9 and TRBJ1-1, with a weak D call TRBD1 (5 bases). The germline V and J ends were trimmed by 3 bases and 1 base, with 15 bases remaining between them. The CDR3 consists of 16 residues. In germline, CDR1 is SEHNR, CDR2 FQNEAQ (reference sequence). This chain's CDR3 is CASSFPERTGNTEAFF. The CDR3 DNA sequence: TGTGCCAGCAGCTTTCCGGAAAGAACAGGGAACACTGAAGCTTTCTTT.

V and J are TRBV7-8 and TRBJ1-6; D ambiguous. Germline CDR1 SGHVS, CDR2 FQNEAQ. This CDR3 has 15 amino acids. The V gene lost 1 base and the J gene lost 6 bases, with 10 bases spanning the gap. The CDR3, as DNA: TGTGCCAGCAGCTTAGAGGTTAAGAGTAATTCACCCCTCCACTTT. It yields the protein CASSLEVKSNSPLHF.

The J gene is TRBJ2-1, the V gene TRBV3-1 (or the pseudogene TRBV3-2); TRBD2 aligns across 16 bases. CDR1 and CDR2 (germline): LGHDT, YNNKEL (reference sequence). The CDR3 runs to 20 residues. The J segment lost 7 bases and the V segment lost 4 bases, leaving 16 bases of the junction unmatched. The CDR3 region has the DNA TGTGCCAGCAGCCGGCCTTCGGGTGGGGGACTAGCGGGAGGGTTTAATGAGCAGTTCTTC. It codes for CASSRPSGGGLAGGFNEQFF.

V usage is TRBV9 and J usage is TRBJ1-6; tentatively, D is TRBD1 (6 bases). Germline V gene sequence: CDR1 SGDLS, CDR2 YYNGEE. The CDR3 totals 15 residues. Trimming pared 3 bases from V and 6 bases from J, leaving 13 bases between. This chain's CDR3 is CASSADRTSNSPLHF. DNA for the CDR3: TGTGCCAGCAGCGCCGACAGGACTTCTAATTCACCCCTCCACTTT.

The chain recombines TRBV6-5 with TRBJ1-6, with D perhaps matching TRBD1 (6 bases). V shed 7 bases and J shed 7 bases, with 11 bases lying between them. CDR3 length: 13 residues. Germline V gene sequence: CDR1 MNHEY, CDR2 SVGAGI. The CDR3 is CASKRTVNSPLHF. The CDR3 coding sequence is TGTGCCAGCAAGCGGACAGTCAATTCACCCCTCCACTTT.

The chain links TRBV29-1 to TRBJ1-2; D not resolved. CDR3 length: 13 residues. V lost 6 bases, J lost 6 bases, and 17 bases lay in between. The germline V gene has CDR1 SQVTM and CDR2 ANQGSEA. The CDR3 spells CSVALDGFNGYTF. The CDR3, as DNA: TGCAGCGTCGCCTTGGACGGCTTTAATGGCTACACCTTC.